The following is a T cell receptor (beta chain) sequence with its context. This sample is part of a study of OX40 agonist ivuxolimab in advanced cancers. Here immunoSEQ multiplex PCR was the method, and the copy in TCRdb shows in-frame clones only, minus some. The repertoire has 40,000 to 60,000 clones, about 81% of them found once; the top ten carry more than 5.5%. CDR1 and CDR2 from the germline V gene are SGDLS and YYNGEE. The V segment lost 0 bases and the J segment 5 bases; nucleotides outside the gene matches: 6. CDR3 length equals 16 residues. The receptor's source is an adult with an advanced solid tumor such as melanoma, head and neck, liver or kidney cancer. The chain has TRBV9 and TRBJ2-2, with TRBD1 matching 8 bases. This specimen was CD4+ or CD8+ T cells sorted from blood, taken in a trial of the OX40 agonist ivuxolimab. This chain's CDR3 is CASSVGAGGGTGELFF. The CDR3 DNA reads TGTGCCAGCAGCGTAGGGGCAGGGGGCGGAACCGGGGAGCTGTTTTTT.